The sequence of this T cell receptor beta chain was determined in a study of blood T cell repertoires in COVID-19. Study overall: Samples of COVID-19 (acute and convalescent) were obtained from the United States, Italy and Spain. PBMCs, B-cell-depleted T cells, or T cells provided the cDNA or gDNA that made up the material.

In the original analysis: It was from reference gene primer amplification that nucleated cell counts were estimated. Only in-frame clones appear in the TCRdb table, and some are missing; sequencing was by immunoSEQ multiplex PCR. V and J calls and clone size come straight from that table; D and trimming were deduced from the DNA. The data hold roughly 330,000 clones, with roughly 90% observed a single time. With 0 bases removed from V and 4 bases from J, the gap between germline ends came to 10 bases. This CDR3 has 14 amino acids. The germline CDR1 and CDR2 sequences are GTSNPN and SVGIG (reference sequence).

The clonotype was recovered from a woman aged 45 to 65 with active or convalescent COVID-19. The chain has TRBV30 and TRBJ1-5; D ambiguous. What was sequenced was peripheral blood. The CDR3 DNA reads as TGTGCCTGGAGTGTCGTTGACAAGAATCAGCCCCAGCATTTT. It yields the protein CAWSVVDKNQPQHF.